Listed below are T cell receptor beta chains from one sample, sequenced in a study of cytomegalovirus exposure and HLA in healthy donors. Clones were sequenced by immunoSEQ multiplex PCR, and TCRdb holds only the in-frame ones, with some missing. This sample has 150,000 to 200,000 clones, with roughly three quarters found just once. Material for sequencing was PBMCs. Receptor source: a woman in her twenties or thirties in good health and CMV-seronegative. Both conserved end residues are part of each CDR3. A D gene is named only where the DNA matches it firmly. The size field is filled for only some rows; it gives once, few, many or a size class.

v_gene	abundance	j_gene	d_gene	CDR3nt	CDR3aa
TRBV14	-	TRBJ1-6	TRBD1	TGTGCCAGCAGCCGCGGACAGGGGTATAATTCACCCCTCCACTTT	CASSRGQGYNSPLHF
TRBV6-5	-	TRBJ1-1	-	TGTGCCAGCAATCGCAGGGTGAACACTGAAGCTTTCTTT	CASNRRVNTEAFF
TRBV29-1	-	TRBJ1-2	TRBD1	TGCAGCGTTGAACCCCGGGACAGACCTAACTATGGCTACACCTTC	CSVEPRDRPNYGYTF
TRBV19	-	TRBJ1-5	-	TGTGCCAGTAGTATTTTAGGGGATCAGCCCCAGCATTTT	CASSILGDQPQHF
TRBV5-4	-	TRBJ1-2	TRBD1	TGTGCCAGCAGCTTCGGCGTCATTAGGGGCAGGGGGCTGAGCTATGGCTACACCTTC	CASSFGVIRGRGLSYGYTF
TRBV6-6	-	TRBJ2-7	TRBD2	TGTGCCAGCAGTTACTCACTAGCGGGTTCCTACGAGCAGTACTTC	CASSYSLAGSYEQYF
TRBV5-4	many	TRBJ1-5	TRBD1	TGTGCCAGCAGTTCGGGACAGACGAATCAGCCCCAGCATTTT	CASSSGQTNQPQHF
TRBV27	few	TRBJ1-5	-	TGTGCCAGCAGTTTGGGCGGGGATCAGCCCCAGCATTTT	CASSLGGDQPQHF
TRBV9	-	TRBJ2-1	TRBD2	TGTGCCAGCAGCCCGGCTAGCGGAACCTACAATGAGCAGTTCTTC	CASSPASGTYNEQFF
TRBV5-4	once	TRBJ1-2	-	TGTGCCAGCAGCCTAGGGGCTGGAGGGCCCTATGGCTACACCTTC	CASSLGAGGPYGYTF
TRBV19	-	TRBJ1-2	-	TGTGCCGGATCCTCGCCGTCGGGGTATGGCTACACCTTC	CAGSSPSGYGYTF
TRBV29-1	-	TRBJ2-7	TRBD2	TGCAGCGTCGGGGGGCGGGGGGCCGAGCAGTACTTC	CSVGGRGAEQYF
TRBV30	few	TRBJ2-1	TRBD1	TGTGCCTGGAGTGGAGACAGGGGGTACAATGAGCAGTTCTTC	CAWSGDRGYNEQFF
TRBV2	-	TRBJ2-1	-	TGTGCCAGCTGGCGGCGGGTCGACAATGAGCAGTTCTTC	CASWRRVDNEQFF